This passage covers 11 T cell receptor beta chains from one sample sequenced in a study of CD8+ T cells in alopecia areata. Extraction of RNA preceded its reverse transcription into cDNA, which served as the sequencing template. Only in-frame clones appear in the TCRdb table, and some are missing; sequencing was by immunoSEQ multiplex PCR. The sample lists around 180,000 clones, around three fifths occurring once. Sample treatment: oral pan-JAK inhibitor, 5-10 mg twice daily. This specimen was CD4+ T cells sorted from blood, taken between weeks 49 and 50, from a patient treated with tofacitinib. The receptors were gathered from a human donor with alopecia areata.

V usage is TRBV11-1 and J usage is TRBJ2-6; D gene ambiguous. The germline V gene encodes CDR1 SGHAT and CDR2 FQDESV (reference sequence). V shed 1 base and J shed 0 bases, with 4 bases lying between them. The CDR3 has 15 residues. CDR3 DNA: TGTGCCAGCAGCTTAGACCCCTCTGGGGCCAACGTCCTGACTTTC. Its translation is CASSLDPSGANVLTF.

The chain is built from TRBV29-1 and TRBJ2-7; D could derive from TRBD1 or TRBD2 (6 bases each). The V end lost 4 bases, the J end lost 5 bases, and 15 bases lay between the germline ends. Per the germline V gene, CDR1 is SQVTM and CDR2 is ANQGSEA. This CDR3 contains 13 residues. The CDR3 DNA reads TGCAGCGTTGCCAAGGGGGGCGGGAACGAGCAGTACTTC. Translating it yields CSVAKGGGNEQYF.

The V and J genes are TRBV9 and TRBJ1-5; no reliable D call. The germline V gene has CDR1 SGDLS and CDR2 YYNGEE. This CDR3 region has 15 residues. With 0 bases removed from V and 4 bases from J, the gap between germline ends came to 11 bases. The CDR3 nucleotides are TGTGCCAGCAGCGTAGGGGAGGGCTGGAATCAGCCCCAGCATTTT. Protein sequence: CASSVGEGWNQPQHF.

The chain recombines TRBV5-4 with TRBJ1-6, with TRBD1 as a possible D gene (5 bases). The CDR3 is made up of 15 amino acids. The V end lost 0 bases, the J end lost 3 bases, and 7 bases lay between the germline ends. From germline, CDR1 is SGHNT and CDR2 YYREEE (reference sequence). The CDR3 here is CASSLGQIYNSPLHF. In DNA form, the CDR3 reads TGTGCCAGCAGCTTGGGACAGATCTATAATTCACCCCTCCACTTT.

DNA of the CDR3: TGCAGCGTCGCACTGACTCCGCGAGCGAACACCGGGGAGCTGTTTTTT. This codes for CSVALTPRANTGELFF. V gene TRBV29-1 combines with J gene TRBJ2-2; D gene unclear. The V end was cut by 6 bases, the J end by 0 bases, with 17 bases between. CDR1 and CDR2 from the germline V gene are SQVTM and ANQGSEA. The CDR3 covers 16 residues.

The chain links TRBV29-1 to TRBJ2-2; a possible D gene is TRBD1 (5 bases). CDR1 and CDR2 from the germline V gene are SQVTM and ANQGSEA. This CDR3 comprises 14 residues. V lost 7 bases and J 0 bases, leaving 12 bases between the germline ends. The CDR3 region is CSARRQPNTGELFF. The CDR3 DNA reads as TGCAGCGCGCGTCGACAGCCGAACACCGGGGAGCTGTTTTTT.

This clone showed up just a few times. The gene calls are TRBV5-6 and TRBJ1-4, with D perhaps TRBD1 (5 bases). The germline V and J ends were trimmed by 0 bases and 5 bases, with 11 bases remaining between them. Germline CDR1 is SGHDT and CDR2 is YYEEEE. The CDR3 is made up of 15 amino acids. The CDR3 loop is CASSLAGTGNEKLFF. The CDR3 coding sequence is TGTGCCAGCAGCTTGGCCGGGACGGGGAATGAAAAACTGTTTTTT.

The chain carries TRBV30 and TRBJ2-6; maybe TRBD2 (6 bases). V was trimmed by 2 bases and J by 12 bases, leaving 26 bases between them. Looked up from germline, CDR1 is GTSNPN and CDR2 is SVGIG (reference sequence). CDR3 length: 17 residues. In nucleotides, the CDR3 is TGTGCCTGGAGTCTCCTAGCCCATTCCGGGACTCCCCGCGTCCTGACTTTC. Translated: CAWSLLAHSGTPRVLTF.

The CDR3 DNA reads as TGTGCCAGCAGTTCCGGACAGGGGAGAAGCAATCAGCCCCAGCATTTT. Translated: CASSSGQGRSNQPQHF. The chain links TRBV6-6 to TRBJ1-5; the match to TRBD1 covers 9 bases. Trimming at V came to 4 bases and at J to 1 base, leaving 5 bases not matched to a gene. The CDR3 totals 16 residues. Germline V gene data show CDR1 as MNHNY and CDR2 as SVGAGI (reference sequence).

The V call is TRBV15, the J call TRBJ2-3, with 9 bases aligning to TRBD2. The junction had 5 bases not matched to a gene; V was cut back by 0 bases and J by 4 bases. This CDR3 is 16 amino acids long. CDR1 and CDR2 (germline): LNHNV, YYDKDF (reference sequence). The CDR3 loop reads CATSREGTSPSDTQYF. The CDR3 DNA is TGTGCCACCAGCAGAGAAGGGACTAGCCCGTCAGATACGCAGTATTTT.

The chain joins TRBV19 to TRBJ1-2, with D perhaps TRBD1 (6 bases). Germline values: CDR1 LNHDA, CDR2 SQIVND (reference sequence). V was pared by 7 bases and J by 3 bases, with 18 bases between. CDR3 length equals 15 residues. CDR3 nucleotides: TGTGCCAGTATTAAAACAGGGTCCACTCACTATGGCTACACCTTC. Translation: CASIKTGSTHYGYTF. Full variable domain (outside the CDR3, taken from reference TRBV19 and TRBJ1-2): DGGITQSPKYLFRKEGQNVTLSCEQNLNHDAMYWYRQDPGQGLRLIYYSQIVNDFQKGDIAEGYSVSREKKESFPLTVTSAQKNPTAFYLCASIKTGSTHYGYTFGSGTRLTVV.